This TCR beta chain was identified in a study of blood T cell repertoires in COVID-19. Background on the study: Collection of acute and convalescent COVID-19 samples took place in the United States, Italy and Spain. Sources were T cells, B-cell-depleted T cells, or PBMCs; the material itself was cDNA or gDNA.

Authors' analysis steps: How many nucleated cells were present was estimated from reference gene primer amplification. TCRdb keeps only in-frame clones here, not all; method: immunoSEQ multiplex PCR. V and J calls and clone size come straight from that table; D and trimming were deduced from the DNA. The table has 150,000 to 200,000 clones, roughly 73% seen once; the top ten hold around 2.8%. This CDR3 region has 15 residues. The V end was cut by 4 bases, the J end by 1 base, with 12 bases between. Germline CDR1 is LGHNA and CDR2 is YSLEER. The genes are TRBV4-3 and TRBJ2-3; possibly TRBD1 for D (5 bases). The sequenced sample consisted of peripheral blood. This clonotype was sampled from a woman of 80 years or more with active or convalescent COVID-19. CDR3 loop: CASSRGVKGTDTQYF. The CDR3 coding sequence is TGCGCCAGCAGCCGGGGCGTCAAGGGCACAGATACGCAGTATTTT.